This TCR beta chain was identified during a study of PD-1 blockade in classical Hodgkin lymphoma. Only one count was recorded for this clone. Every patient had relapsed following autologous stem cell transplantation, and cohorts differed in brentuximab vedotin exposure. Sequencing used immunoSEQ multiplex PCR; TCRdb keeps in-frame clones, though not all of them. Of 20,000 to 30,000 clones listed, approximately 81% are singletons. V lost 4 bases, J lost 0 bases, and 13 bases lay in between. The CDR3 is 16 amino acids. The V gene's germline CDR1 is LNHDA and CDR2 SQIVND (reference sequence). The chain has TRBV19 and TRBJ1-3, with D maybe TRBD1 (5 bases). This TCR came from a human donor with classical Hodgkin lymphoma. The sequenced sample was peripheral blood mononuclear cells (PBMCs), obtained before the second cycle of nivolumab. The DNA of the CDR3 is TGTGCCAGTAGTAGCACCGGGACGGACTCTGGAAACACCATATATTTT. It translates to CASSSTGTDSGNTIYF.